The 5 T cell receptor beta chains listed next were all sequenced from one sample in a study of T cell repertoires in cytomegalovirus infection (dated by TCRdb to between 2018 and 2021). Antigens of these TCRs are unknown. According to the study, the label for this sample's treatment or condition signals: in vitro stimulation with specific CMV peptide epitopes to enrich CMV-specific T cells. Instrument on record: Illumina HiSeq 1500. TCRdb applied fastp at Q25 and MiXCR to the public reads, then kept only in-frame beta chains. Entries that share a CDR3 protein sequence are merged under the most common genes and DNA. Here the sample has around 500,000 distinct CDR3 sequences; approximately 40% occur a single time. The ten most abundant clones make up approximately 40% of the sample. Sequencing used cultured PBMCs, obtained from culture after CMV antigen stimulation. The receptors stem from a human donor in good health (CMV status not recorded). Some clones in this sample may be carry-over from other donors' samples.

The chain links TRBV12-3 or TRBV12-4 to TRBJ2-1, with D perhaps matching TRBD2 (5 bases). There are 13 residues in the CDR3. Trimming left V 3 bases short and J 10 bases short, with 13 bases between. In DNA, the CDR3 is TGTGCCAGCAGTTTCCCGGGGTCACGGGAGCAGTTCTTC. This gives the protein CASSFPGSREQFF.

The genes are TRBV28 and TRBJ2-7; weak D call: TRBD1 (5 bases). The V gene's germline CDR1 is MDHEN and CDR2 SYDVKM. Between the trimmed V and J ends, which lost 4 bases and 0 bases, there was a span of 7 bases. CDR3 size: 13 residues. The CDR3, as DNA: TGTGCCAGCAGTTATGGGGCCTCCTACGAGCAGTACTTC. Translating it yields CASSYGASYEQYF. Drawing the rest from reference TRBV28 and TRBJ2-7, the complete variable domain is DVKVTQSSRYLVKRTGEKVFLECVQDMDHENMFWYRQDPGLGLRLIYFSYDVKMKEKGDIPEGYSVSREKKERFSLILESASTNQTSMYLCASSYGASYEQYFGPGTRLTVT.

This clonotype has ten or more counts. J is TRBJ2-7 and V is TRBV7-2, with 7 bases lining up with TRBD2. Germline lookup yields CDR1 SGHTA and CDR2 FQGNSA. J lost 3 bases, V lost 5 bases, and 10 bases had no gene match. The CDR3 length is 15 residues. The CDR3 loop is CASSRLGLAVYEQYF. The CDR3 nucleotides are TGTGCCAGCAGCCGCCTCGGGCTAGCGGTCTACGAGCAGTACTTC.

The rearrangement uses TRBV4-3 and TRBJ1-2; 7 bases fit TRBD1. Losses at the gene ends were 3 bases for V and 3 bases for J; bases not matched to a gene: 10. CDR1 and CDR2 from the germline V gene are LGHNA and YSLEER. This CDR3 contains 16 residues. CDR3 sequence: CASSHVDREVYYGYTF. The CDR3, as DNA: TGCGCCAGCAGCCATGTCGACAGGGAGGTTTACTATGGCTACACCTTC.

This clonotype came up a few times. The chain joins TRBV7-2 to TRBJ2-2; 10 nucleotides agree with TRBD2. Germline V lookup: CDR1 SGHTA, CDR2 FQGNSA. The J segment lost 7 bases and the V segment lost 10 bases, leaving 9 bases of the junction unmatched. This CDR3 region has 14 residues. CDR3 amino acids: CATTSGGVVGELFF. The CDR3 coding sequence is TGTGCCACGACCAGCGGGGGGGTTGTCGGGGAGCTGTTTTTT.